Presented here are 14 T cell receptor beta chains from one specimen sequenced in a study of T cell clonality in common variable immunodeficiency. This table comes from immunoSEQ multiplex PCR, and its TCRdb copy is limited to in-frame clones, with some not included. The sample yields about 52,000 clones, without any singletons. The sequencing input was peripheral blood mononuclear cells. The receptors stem from a person aged 18-70 years in good health.

About this clone: The junction shows a germline mismatch at one end, possibly a read error. The CDR3 DNA, read in part, is TGTGCCGGCAGTGAAGCGAAGATAGGGGAGACG. This translates into CAGSEAKIGET. The complete CDR3 protein is CAGSEAKIGETQYF. V and J are TRBV2 and TRBJ2-3; D might be TRBD1 or TRBD2, each matching 5 bases. Sequencing ends 3 residues short of the CDR3 end; the germline J gene provides the rest. This CDR3 is built from 14 residues. Germline-derived CDR1 and CDR2 are SNHLY and FYNNEI.

There are a few counts of this clone. The missing CDR3 end, 3 residues past where the read stops, is filled in from the germline J gene. The chain combines TRBV11-2 with TRBJ1-2; D is possibly TRBD1 (5 bases). From germline, CDR1 is SGHAT and CDR2 FQNNGV. The CDR3 loop spans 15 amino acids. Trimming cost V 9 bases and J 0 bases, with 17 bases left between them. The sequenced CDR3 bases are TGTGCCAGTTTAAGGGACTCCAGCTCTAACTATGGC. It specifies CASLRDSSSNYG. In full, the CDR3 reads CASLRDSSSNYGYTF.

This clone was observed at least ten times. The CDR3 end falls 3 residues outside the read, so it is completed with the germline J gene. The chain uses TRBV4-2 and TRBJ1-2; possible D gene TRBD1, 6 bases. In germline, CDR1 is LGHNA, CDR2 YNFKEQ. The CDR3 is 20 amino acids. The CDR3 DNA, read in part, is TGTGCCAGCAGCCTTATTAGGGGCATGGGGGCTAGCGGGTCCACAGATACC. It yields the protein CASSLIRGMGASGSTDT. In full, the CDR3 reads CASSLIRGMGASGSTDTYTF.

This clone came up a few times. The read ends 3 residues early relative to the CDR3; the germline J gene fills the gap. This sequence joins TRBV20-1 and TRBJ1-6; 10 bases are shared with TRBD1. Germline trimming cut 3 bases from V and 8 bases from J; bases unmatched to any gene: 4. In germline, CDR1 is DFQATT, CDR2 SNEGSKA (reference sequence). This CDR3 region has 14 residues. The sequenced part of the CDR3 DNA is TGCAGTGCTAGGACAGGGGGCCTGGATTCACCC. It yields the protein CSARTGGLDSP. The entire CDR3 protein reads CSARTGGLDSPLHF.

Ten or more counts support this clone. Coverage ceases 3 residues before the CDR3 finishes, and the germline J gene fills in the end. This chain uses TRBV7-2 with TRBJ2-7, with 7 bases identical to TRBD2. Per germline, CDR1 SGHTA and CDR2 FQGNSA. The CDR3 loop spans 17 amino acids. Trimming took 0 bases from V and 4 from J; bases not matched to a gene: 12. The sequenced part of the CDR3 DNA is TGTGCCAGCAGCTTAGCCACTACGACTAGCTTCTCATACGAG. Residues: CASSLATTTSFSYE. The entire CDR3 reads CASSLATTTSFSYEQYF.

This clone was observed at least ten times. The read stops 3 residues short of the end of the CDR3; the missing end is completed from the germline J gene. The chain carries TRBV20-1 and TRBJ2-3, with 9 bases that match TRBD2. The CDR3 loop spans 16 amino acids. Germline loops: CDR1 DFQATT, CDR2 SNEGSKA (reference sequence). V dropped 0 bases and J dropped 6; count of bases not matched to a gene: 10. CDR3 protein: CSARDMRGLAWDTQYF. The DNA read from the CDR3 is TGCAGTGCTAGAGATATGAGGGGACTAGCCTGGGATACG.

At least ten counts were recorded for this clone. The sequenced CDR3 bases are TGTGCCAGCAGCGCACACCTCGGACTAGCGGGAGTATATACG. This gives the protein CASSAHLGLAGVYT. The entire CDR3 protein is CASSAHLGLAGVYTQYF. This rearrangement joins TRBV7-3 to TRBJ2-3; TRBD2 matches 13 bases. The read terminates 3 residues ahead of where the CDR3 ends, so the germline J gene completes it. With V trimmed by 5 bases and J by 7 bases, 12 bases remained unmatched. The V gene's germline CDR1 is SGHTA and CDR2 FQGTGA. The CDR3 is 17 residues long.

This clone was seen many times. The CDR3 goes on 3 residues after the read ends, and that part is filled in from the germline J gene. The chain is built from TRBV18 and TRBJ2-1; 10 bases are a match to TRBD1. The CDR3 spans 16 residues. V lost 6 bases, J lost 4 bases, and 9 bases stayed unmatched. The germline gives CDR1 KGHSH, CDR2 LQKENI. CDR3 region: CASSPSGTGAYNEQFF. The covered CDR3 bases are TGTGCCAGCTCTCCCTCCGGGACAGGGGCTTACAATGAG.

This clone came up many times. The sequence runs out 3 residues before the end of the CDR3; the remainder is reconstructed from the germline J gene. The gene calls are TRBV15 and TRBJ2-7, with TRBD1 identical over 9 bases. There are 15 residues in the CDR3. CDR1 and CDR2 (germline): LNHNV, YYDKDF (reference sequence). The V segment lost 5 bases and the J segment 4 bases; nucleotides outside the gene matches: 9. The CDR3 is CATSRDRDRVYEQYF. The DNA read from the CDR3 is TGTGCCACCAGCCGTGACCGGGACAGGGTATACGAG.

This clone was counted a few times. The read ends 3 residues early relative to the CDR3; the germline J gene fills the gap. The J gene is TRBJ2-7, the V gene TRBV7-9; the D is unclear. CDR3 length: 14 residues. V was pared by 5 bases and J by 2 bases, with 13 bases between. Germline lookup yields CDR1 SEHNR and CDR2 FQNEAQ (reference sequence). The CDR3 here is CASSHRVRPYEQYF. The sequenced CDR3 bases are TGTGCCAGCAGCCATCGGGTTCGGCCCTACGAG.

This clone showed up many times. The read terminates 3 residues ahead of where the CDR3 ends, so the germline J gene completes it. This chain connects TRBV23-1 to TRBJ1-4; D unclear. TRBV23-1 is identified as an open reading frame with a role that is uncertain. The V and J ends lost 1 base and 8 bases respectively, with 14 bases between them. The CDR3 consists of 15 residues. CDR3: CASSQYSSNAEKLFF. CDR3 DNA, as far as it was read: TGCGCCAGCAGTCAATATTCTTCCAACGCGGAAAAA.

In this sample, this clone turned up many times. The missing CDR3 end, 3 residues past where the read stops, is filled in from the germline J gene. The gene calls are TRBV12-3 or TRBV12-4 and TRBJ2-1, with a possible D match to TRBD1 (5 bases). Trimming pared 1 base from V and 8 bases from J, leaving 15 bases between. The CDR3 spans 15 residues. This CDR3 is CASSLGRAEYDEQFF. CDR3 DNA, as far as it was read: TGTGCCAGCAGTTTAGGCAGGGCGGAATACGATGAG.

The sample holds many counts of this clone. The CDR3 end lies 3 residues beyond the end of the read and is filled in from the germline J gene. The chain links TRBV5-5 to TRBJ2-3; D is perhaps TRBD2 (5 bases). V gave up 4 bases and J gave up 1 base, with 10 bases separating them. Germline V CDR1 and CDR2: SGHKS, YYEKEE (reference sequence). This CDR3 region has 14 residues. The CDR3: CASSPDSGTDTQYF. CDR3 DNA, as far as it was read: TGTGCCAGCAGCCCGGACTCGGGCACAGATACG. Together with reference TRBV5-5 and TRBJ2-3, the CDR3 gives the full variable domain: DAGVTQSPTHLIKTRGQQVTLRCSPISGHKSVSWYQQVLGQGPQFIFQYYEKEERGRGNFPDRFSARQFPNYSSELNVNALLLGDSALYLCASSPDSGTDTQYFGPGTRLTVL.

This clone was seen many times. From the germline J gene comes the end of the CDR3, since the read stops 3 residues before it. This sequence joins TRBV7-2 and TRBJ2-4, with 8 bases aligning to TRBD1. This CDR3 region has 15 residues. Germline CDR1 SGHTA, CDR2 FQGNSA. J was trimmed by 7 bases and V by 1 base; bases with no gene match: 6. The chain's CDR3 is CASSLVQDRANIQYF. The CDR3 DNA, read in part, is TGTGCCAGCAGCTTAGTTCAGGACAGGGCTAACATT.